Following are 25 T cell receptor beta chains from one sample sequenced in a study of T cells in Graves' hyperthyroidism and ophthalmopathy. Researchers amplified the TCR beta CDR3 regions from RNA transcripts. HTBI primers were employed in a first-round RT-PCR of the TCR CDR3. TCRdb reanalysed the multiplex PCR reads using MiXCR and keeps one entry per CDR3 protein. This sample has around 500,000 distinct CDR3 sequences, with approximately 16% found just once. Sequenced sample: blood. The receptor source for this set is a woman aged 25 to 39 with Graves' ophthalmopathy.

This clonotype was detected ten times or more. This rearrangement joins TRBV15 to TRBJ2-7; 8 bases align to TRBD1. With V trimmed by 6 bases and J by 3 bases, 4 bases remained unmatched. Germline V gene lookup returns CDR1 LNHNV and CDR2 YYDKDF (reference sequence). The CDR3 loop spans 13 amino acids. CDR3 loop: CATRDGQGYEQYF. CDR3 nucleotide sequence: TGTGCCACCAGGGACGGACAGGGCTACGAGCAGTACTTC.

The chain recombines TRBV5-1 with TRBJ2-7; perhaps TRBD1 as D (6 bases). Germline CDR1 SGHRS, CDR2 YFSETQ. With 0 bases removed from V and 6 bases from J, the gap between germline ends came to 25 bases. The CDR3 extends over 18 amino acids. CDR3 coding DNA: TGCGCCAGCAGCTTGGTACCCCGTTGGGGGCTAGCAATGTGCGAGCAGTACTTC. Its protein is CASSLVPRWGLAMCEQYF.

This clonotype was counted a few times. It is unclear where the CDR3 begins or ends on the DNA, so no DNA is shown, and the CDR3 is as TCRdb lists it. This sequence joins TRBV20-1 and TRBJ1-1; the table assigns TRBD1, which was not confirmed against the DNA. The CDR3 comprises 13 residues, both ends counted. Germline loops: CDR1 DFQATT, CDR2 SNEGSKA (reference sequence). Here the CDR3 reads CSATSGRGVAAFF.

Many counts were recorded for this clonotype. This chain connects TRBV20-1 to TRBJ2-1; D is undetermined. The CDR3 has 14 residues. Germline lookup yields CDR1 DFQATT and CDR2 SNEGSKA (reference sequence). V was shortened by 2 bases and J by 8 bases, with 16 bases between the two germline ends. The CDR3 DNA sequence: TGCAGTGCTAGACCTCCCCCGCGATACCATGAGCAGTTCTTC. It yields the protein CSARPPPRYHEQFF.

The sample holds a few counts of this clonotype. The CDR3 spells CASSQVGGRNTQYF. The DNA of the CDR3 is TGCGCCAGCAGCCAAGTGGGGGGCAGGAATACGCAGTATTTT. The V gene is TRBV4-1, the J gene TRBJ2-3, with D perhaps matching TRBD1 or TRBD2 (6 bases each). CDR1 and CDR2 (germline): MGHRA, YSYEKL. The germline V and J ends were trimmed by 1 base and 7 bases, with 12 bases remaining between them. The CDR3 consists of 14 residues.

The CDR3 region is CASTYGTGSGNSPLHF. The CDR3 DNA reads as TGTGCCAGCACCTACGGGACAGGGTCGGGGAATTCACCCCTCCACTTT. The chain is built from TRBV6-1 and TRBJ1-6, with TRBD1 matching 9 bases. Per the germline V gene, CDR1 is MNHNS and CDR2 is SASEGT. This CDR3 comprises 16 residues. Trimming removed 7 bases from V and 7 bases from J; junction bases left unmatched: 11.

This rearrangement joins TRBV6-2 or TRBV6-3 to TRBJ2-2; 11 bases line up with TRBD2. This CDR3 contains 15 residues. Germline CDR1 reads MNHEY; CDR2 reads SVGEGT. The J segment lost 9 bases and the V segment lost 2 bases, leaving 5 bases of the junction unmatched. The CDR3 protein is CASSYITSGSRELFF. DNA of the CDR3: TGTGCCAGCAGTTACATCACTAGCGGGAGTCGGGAGCTGTTTTTT.

This clonotype has more than one count but fewer than ten. The CDR3 region has the DNA TGCAGTGCGGTAGGGTCAGGCACCTACGAGCAGTACTTC. Translation gives CSAVGSGTYEQYF. This rearrangement joins TRBV20-1 to TRBJ2-7; D is unresolved. The CDR3 runs 13 residues. V lost 6 bases and J lost 2, with 14 bases in between. Germline loops: CDR1 DFQATT, CDR2 SNEGSKA (reference sequence).

This clonotype was counted many times. J is TRBJ2-3 and V is TRBV7-2; D remains ambiguous. Per the germline V gene, CDR1 is SGHTA and CDR2 is FQGNSA. The CDR3 loop spans 16 amino acids. V was clipped by 5 bases and J by 4 bases, with 19 bases between them. The CDR3 DNA sequence: TGTGCCAGCAGCCACTTTGTAGGGAAAGATGCAGATACGCAGTATTTT. It is translated as CASSHFVGKDADTQYF.

At least ten counts were recorded for this clonotype. The J gene is TRBJ1-1, the V gene TRBV20-1; 7 nucleotides align to TRBD1. Germline-derived CDR1 and CDR2 are DFQATT and SNEGSKA (reference sequence). The CDR3 has 15 amino acids. The V gene end was trimmed by 2 bases and the J gene end by 3 bases; junction bases not matched to a gene: 9. CDR3 in amino acids: CSARNRGRVDTEAFF. CDR3 nucleotide sequence: TGCAGTGCTAGAAACAGGGGAAGGGTTGACACTGAAGCTTTCTTT.

This clonotype has only a few counts. The rearrangement links TRBV27 to TRBJ2-5; 8 bases are a match to TRBD2. CDR1 and CDR2 (germline): MNHEY, SMNVEV (reference sequence). The CDR3 extends over 15 amino acids. With V trimmed by 6 bases and J by 5 bases, 11 bases remained unmatched. The chain's CDR3 is CASRRGSGKRETQYF. In DNA, the CDR3 is TGTGCCAGCAGGCGGGGTAGCGGGAAACGGGAGACCCAGTACTTC.

The rearrangement uses TRBV2 and TRBJ1-2; 7 bases match TRBD1. The V gene's germline CDR1 is SNHLY and CDR2 FYNNEI. J gave up 3 bases and V 0 bases, and 7 bases lay outside the gene matches. The CDR3 totals 16 residues. For the CDR3, the DNA is TGTGCCAGCAGTGAAGCGCCACCTACAGGGGACTATGGCTACACCTTC. Translating it yields CASSEAPPTGDYGYTF.

V is TRBV7-9 and J is TRBJ2-7, with a possible D match to TRBD1 (6 bases). V was shortened by 0 bases and J by 5 bases, with 8 bases between the two germline ends. The CDR3 extends over 13 amino acids. CDR1 is SEHNR, CDR2 FQNEAQ, per germline (reference sequence). The CDR3 DNA follows: TGTGCCAGCAGCTTAGCACAGGGCCACGAGCAGTACTTC. Protein product: CASSLAQGHEQYF.

V and J are TRBV6-1 and TRBJ1-3; D uncertain. Trimming cost V 6 bases and J 4 bases, with 10 bases left between them. CDR3 size: 13 residues. Germline assignment: CDR1 MNHNS and CDR2 SASEGT. The CDR3 spells CASRSFAGNTIYF. Here the CDR3 DNA reads TGTGCCAGCAGGTCGTTTGCAGGAAACACCATATATTTT.

V and J are TRBV5-1 and TRBJ1-3; maybe TRBD1 (5 bases). The length of the CDR3 is 15 residues. V lost 0 bases to trimming and J lost 3 bases, with 10 bases between them. The germline CDR1 and CDR2 sequences are SGHRS and YFSETQ. CDR3 in amino acids: CASSLGTGIGNTIYF. CDR3 DNA sequence: TGCGCCAGCAGCTTGGGAACAGGAATTGGAAACACCATATATTTT.

V and J are TRBV28 and TRBJ2-7; TRBD1 agrees at 7 bases. Germline CDR1 and CDR2: MDHEN and SYDVKM. V was pared by 6 bases and J by 2 bases, with 10 bases of the junction left unmatched. This CDR3 has 15 residues. In DNA form, the CDR3 reads TGTGCCAGCAGCCCCGACAGGGCCGGAGCCTACGAGCAGTACTTC. Translation gives CASSPDRAGAYEQYF.

This clonotype was counted ten times or more. The chain is built from TRBV12-3 or TRBV12-4 and TRBJ2-7, with D perhaps being TRBD1 or TRBD2 (5 bases each). The V end was cut by 10 bases, the J end by 3 bases, with 16 bases between. The CDR3 extends over 13 amino acids. CDR3 loop: CATHSGPVYEQYF. The CDR3 nucleotides read TGTGCCACACACTCGGGACCCGTCTACGAGCAGTACTTC.

The chain employs TRBV7-2 and TRBJ2-3, with 9 bases fitting TRBD2. Losses at the gene ends were 5 bases for V and 6 bases for J; bases not matched to a gene: 15. The CDR3 totals 17 residues. The germline V gene encodes CDR1 SGHTA and CDR2 FQGNSA. CDR3 bases: TGTGCCAGCAGCCCGAGGGCAGGGGTGGCGGGAGGGGATACGCAGTATTTT. Its protein product is CASSPRAGVAGGDTQYF.

This clonotype was detected ten times or more. The V call is TRBV6-1, the J call TRBJ1-2, with TRBD1 matching 7 bases. The CDR3 spans 11 residues. Unmatched junction bases numbered 6, after V lost 10 bases and J lost 7 bases. CDR1 MNHNS and CDR2 SASEGT come from the germline V gene. CDR3 sequence reads: CATTGAGGYTF. The CDR3 coding sequence is TGTGCCACCACAGGGGCTGGTGGCTACACCTTC.

The table lists this clonotype with many counts. The gene calls are TRBV28 and TRBJ2-1; D remains ambiguous. CDR3 size: 13 residues. The germline CDR1 and CDR2 sequences are MDHEN and SYDVKM. V was clipped by 9 bases and J by 2 bases, with 11 bases between them. CDR3 residues: CASSQQTYNEQFF. The CDR3 region has the DNA TGTGCCAGTTCGCAACAAACCTACAATGAGCAGTTCTTC.

The chain combines TRBV15 with TRBJ1-2; no clear D gene. Trimming stripped 4 bases from V and 1 base from J, with 13 bases between. The CDR3 covers 15 residues. Germline assignment: CDR1 LNHNV and CDR2 YYDKDF (reference sequence). The CDR3 here is CATSKLETFNYGYTF. CDR3 nucleotides: TGTGCCACCAGCAAACTGGAGACCTTTAACTATGGCTACACCTTC.

There are many counts of this clonotype. The rearrangement links TRBV27 to TRBJ2-5; D uncertain. This CDR3 has 15 residues. V gave up 2 bases and J gave up 5 bases, with 15 bases separating them. CDR1 MNHEY and CDR2 SMNVEV come from the germline V gene (reference sequence). The CDR3 DNA is TGTGCCAGCAGTTTAAGACGACCGCTGGTGGAGACCCAGTACTTC. Translated: CASSLRRPLVETQYF.

This clonotype was picked up many times. This chain connects TRBV18 to TRBJ2-3; 10 nucleotides agree with TRBD2. Germline assignment: CDR1 KGHSH and CDR2 LQKENI. The trim removed 3 bases at V and 4 bases at J, leaving 7 bases unmatched. The CDR3 has 16 amino acids. The CDR3 sequence: CASSPVAGGGADTQYF. The CDR3 coding sequence is TGTGCCAGCTCACCCGTAGCGGGAGGCGGAGCAGATACGCAGTATTTT. The full variable domain, its missing parts supplied by reference TRBV18 and TRBJ2-3, is NAGVMQNPRHLVRRRGQEARLRCSPMKGHSHVYWYRQLPEEGLKFMVYLQKENIIDESGMPKERFSAEFPKEGPSILRIQQVVRGDSAAYFCASSPVAGGGADTQYFGPGTRLTVL.

The gene calls are TRBV20-1 and TRBJ2-7; D possibly corresponds to TRBD1 (5 bases). V lost 4 bases and J 3 bases, leaving 7 bases between the germline ends. The CDR3 is 11 amino acids. Per germline, CDR1 DFQATT and CDR2 SNEGSKA (reference sequence). The CDR3 region has the DNA TGCAGTGCTATCAGGGACTACGAGCAGTACTTC. This sequence encodes CSAIRDYEQYF.

This clonotype was seen a handful of times. The gene calls are TRBV12-3 or TRBV12-4 and TRBJ2-2; TRBD1 matches 7 bases. The V gene end was trimmed by 7 bases and the J gene end by 5 bases; junction bases not matched to a gene: 7. There are 14 residues in the CDR3. The CDR3 coding sequence is TGTGCCAGCATCACAGGGGAAGTGACCGGGGAGCTGTTTTTT. Translated, it gives CASITGEVTGELFF.